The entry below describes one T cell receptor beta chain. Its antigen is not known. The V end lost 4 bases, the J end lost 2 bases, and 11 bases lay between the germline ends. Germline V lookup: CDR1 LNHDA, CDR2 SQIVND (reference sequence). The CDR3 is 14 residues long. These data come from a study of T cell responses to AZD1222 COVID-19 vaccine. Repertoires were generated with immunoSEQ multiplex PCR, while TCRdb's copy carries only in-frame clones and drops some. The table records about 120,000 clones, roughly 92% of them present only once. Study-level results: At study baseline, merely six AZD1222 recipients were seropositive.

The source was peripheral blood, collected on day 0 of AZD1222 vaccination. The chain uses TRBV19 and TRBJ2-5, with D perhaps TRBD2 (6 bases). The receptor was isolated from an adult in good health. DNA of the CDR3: TGTGCCAGTAGTAAATTTAGCGGACAAGAGACCCAGTACTTC. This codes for CASSKFSGQETQYF.